This T cell receptor (beta chain) was profiled in a study of cytomegalovirus exposure and HLA in healthy donors. The study's findings and limits: Reports described diagnosis of cytomegalovirus status by the classifier as highly specific and sensitive.

In the PCR, 60 Vbeta and 13 Jbeta primers were used. Authors' data handling: About 11 million of the 80 million or so unique TCR beta chains counted in a later analysis were shared. Sequenced by immunoSEQ multiplex PCR; TCRdb stores in-frame clones only, minus some. D and trimming come from the DNA, and the V and J calls and clone size come from that table. The sample contains nearly 200,000 clones, roughly 80% of which appear only once. This clone was picked up one time. The antigen is unknown. The CDR3 has 13 residues. Germline V CDR1 and CDR2: SQVTM, ANQGSEA. V shed 6 bases and J 3 bases; nucleotides not matched to a gene: 7.

This sequence joins TRBV29-1 and TRBJ1-2; the match to TRBD1 covers 7 bases. This receptor was identified in a woman in her twenties or thirties in good health and CMV-seropositive. Specimen: PBMCs. CDR3 residues: CSVGDRHHYGYTF. For the CDR3, the DNA is TGCAGCGTGGGGGACAGACATCACTATGGCTACACCTTC.